The 9 T cell receptor beta chains in this list originate from one sample, sequenced in a study of T cells after yellow fever vaccination. TCRdb re-called the 5' RACE reads with MiXCR, one entry per CDR3 protein. The table lists roughly 96,000 distinct CDR3 sequences, roughly 9% of them singletons. The sequences come from CD8+ T cells not binding an NS4B(214-222) dextramer, sorted from PBMCs, collected around 14 days after the first yellow fever vaccination. These receptors originate from a man aged 18 to 30 who received the YFV17D yellow fever vaccine.

In this sample, this clonotype turned up a few times. The J gene is TRBJ2-1, the V gene TRBV4-1; 9 bases match TRBD2. The CDR3 sequence is 11 residues long. Per the germline V gene, CDR1 is MGHRA and CDR2 is YSYEKL. J was trimmed by 9 bases and V by 8 bases; bases with no gene match: 2. The CDR3 is CASLSGGEQFF. CDR3 DNA: TGCGCCAGCCTTAGCGGGGGTGAGCAGTTCTTC.

This clonotype was detected ten times or more. The V call is TRBV7-9, the J call TRBJ1-2, with unresolved D. V lost 1 base and J lost 2, with 8 bases in between. The CDR3 contains 14 residues. Germline V gives CDR1 SEHNR, CDR2 FQNEAQ (reference sequence). For the CDR3, the DNA is TGTGCCAGCAGCTTAGTAGTGAGGAACTATGGCTACACCTTC. Its translation is CASSLVVRNYGYTF.

The chain's CDR3 is CSVERRAGKGREQYF. The CDR3 DNA reads TGCAGCGTTGAACGCCGGGCAGGGAAGGGACGCGAGCAGTACTTC. The rearrangement joins TRBV29-1 to TRBJ2-7; either TRBD1 or TRBD2 may fit D (5 bases each). The CDR3 runs to 15 residues. Trimming left V 2 bases short and J 6 bases short, with 20 bases between. CDR1 is SQVTM and CDR2 is ANQGSEA in the germline V gene.

This clonotype was detected only a few times. The chain carries TRBV11-2 and TRBJ2-1; D unresolved. The CDR3 runs 14 residues. Trimming left V 3 bases short and J 7 bases short, with 13 bases between. Germline loops: CDR1 SGHAT, CDR2 FQNNGV. CDR3 in amino acids: CASSLVLGLNEQFF. In nucleotides, the CDR3 is TGTGCCAGCAGCTTGGTCCTAGGGTTGAATGAGCAGTTCTTC.

This clonotype was found many times. The J gene is TRBJ2-1, the V gene TRBV24-1, with TRBD2 matching 9 bases. With V trimmed by 7 bases and J by 7 bases, 7 bases remained unmatched. The CDR3 covers 14 residues. Germline values: CDR1 KGHDR, CDR2 SFDVKD. Here the CDR3 DNA reads TGTGCCACCAGACATTCCGGACTAGCGAATGAGCAGTTCTTC. Translating it yields CATRHSGLANEQFF.

The gene calls are TRBV20-1 and TRBJ2-6; 7 nucleotides line up with TRBD1. The V gene end was trimmed by 3 bases and the J gene end by 0 bases; junction bases not matched to a gene: 11. This CDR3 region has 18 residues. Per the germline V gene, CDR1 is DFQATT and CDR2 is SNEGSKA (reference sequence). Written as DNA, the CDR3 is TGCAGTGCTAGGATGGGGACAGATTTATTCTCTGGGGCCAACGTCCTGACTTTC. This translates into CSARMGTDLFSGANVLTF.

V usage is TRBV4-1 and J usage is TRBJ1-1, with 9 bases matching TRBD1. The CDR3 runs to 17 residues. Germline V gene sequence: CDR1 MGHRA, CDR2 YSYEKL. Unmatched junction bases numbered 7, after V lost 2 bases and J lost 0 bases. CDR3: CASSQRGTGHMNTEAFF. In DNA, the CDR3 is TGCGCCAGCAGCCAAAGAGGGACAGGGCATATGAACACTGAAGCTTTCTTT.

This clonotype was found many times. J is TRBJ2-3 and V is TRBV7-9, with TRBD1 as a possible D gene (7 bases). The CDR3 is made up of 17 amino acids. V was clipped by 2 bases and J by 3 bases, with 18 bases between them. From germline, CDR1 is SEHNR and CDR2 FQNEAQ (reference sequence). In DNA, the CDR3 is TGTGCCAGCAGCTTATTCAGGGGGGCATTGGAGACAGATACGCAGTATTTT. The encoded protein is CASSLFRGALETDTQYF.

V usage is TRBV24-1 and J usage is TRBJ1-1; D may be TRBD1 (6 bases). This CDR3 has 16 amino acids. Germline V lookup: CDR1 KGHDR, CDR2 SFDVKD. V was trimmed by 4 bases and J by 2 bases, leaving 16 bases between them. The CDR3 DNA reads TGTGCCACCAGTGACACTGTGGGGGGGCCCAACACTGAAGCTTTCTTT. Translating gives CATSDTVGGPNTEAFF.